This T cell receptor (beta chain) was identified during a study of PD-1 blockade in classical Hodgkin lymphoma. The time point: cycle 4 day 1 (C4D1), after 6 weeks of nivolumab. All trial patients relapsed after autologous stem cell transplantation. Thawed PBMCs yielded CD4+ T cells through magnetic negative selection. The repertoire was sequenced with immunoSEQ multiplex PCR; TCRdb's copy has only in-frame clones and lacks some. The table records under 13,000 clones, approximately 74% of them present only once. This CDR3 contains 16 residues. The V gene's germline CDR1 is SSHAT and CDR2 FNYEAQ (reference sequence). Trimming stripped 5 bases from V and 2 bases from J, with 15 bases between.

Sequenced material: CD4+ T cells from blood, taken before the fourth cycle of nivolumab. This chain joins TRBV7-7 and TRBJ2-2, with D unresolved. The clonotype was recovered from a human donor with classical Hodgkin lymphoma. CDR3: CASSPGRMVNTGELFF. The CDR3 DNA reads TGTGCCAGCAGCCCCGGTCGCATGGTAAACACCGGGGAGCTGTTTTTT. Looking up the rest from reference TRBV7-7 and TRBJ2-2 gives the full variable domain: GAGVSQSPRYKVTKRGQDVTLRCDPISSHATLYWYQQALGQGPEFLTYFNYEAQPDKSGLPSDRFSAERPEGSISTLTIQRTEQRDSAMYRCASSPGRMVNTGELFFGEGSRLTVL.